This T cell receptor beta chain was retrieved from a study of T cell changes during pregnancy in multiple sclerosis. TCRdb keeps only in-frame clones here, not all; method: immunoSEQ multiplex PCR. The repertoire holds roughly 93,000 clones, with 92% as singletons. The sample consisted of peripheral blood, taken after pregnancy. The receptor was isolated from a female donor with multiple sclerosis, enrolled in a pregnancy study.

As DNA, the CDR3 is TGTGCCAGTAGTACCCAGGGGTACAATCAGCCCCAGCATTTT. It is translated as CASSTQGYNQPQHF. The chain has TRBV19 and TRBJ1-5, with D possibly matching TRBD1 (6 bases). The CDR3 contains 14 residues. Trimming took 4 bases from V and 3 from J, leaving 10 bases between them. Looked up from germline, CDR1 is LNHDA and CDR2 is SQIVND (reference sequence).